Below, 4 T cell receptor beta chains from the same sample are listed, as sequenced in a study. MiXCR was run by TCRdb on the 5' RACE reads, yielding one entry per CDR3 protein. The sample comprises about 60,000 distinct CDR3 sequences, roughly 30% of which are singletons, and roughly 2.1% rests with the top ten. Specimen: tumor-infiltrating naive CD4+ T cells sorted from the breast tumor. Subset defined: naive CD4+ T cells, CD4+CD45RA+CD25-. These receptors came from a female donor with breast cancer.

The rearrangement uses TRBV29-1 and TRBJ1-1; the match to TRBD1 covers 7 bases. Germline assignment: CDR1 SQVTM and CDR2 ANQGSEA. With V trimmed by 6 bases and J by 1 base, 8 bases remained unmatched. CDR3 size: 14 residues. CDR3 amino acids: CSVRTDRENTEAFF. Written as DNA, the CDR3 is TGCAGCGTACGAACTGACAGGGAGAACACTGAAGCTTTCTTT.

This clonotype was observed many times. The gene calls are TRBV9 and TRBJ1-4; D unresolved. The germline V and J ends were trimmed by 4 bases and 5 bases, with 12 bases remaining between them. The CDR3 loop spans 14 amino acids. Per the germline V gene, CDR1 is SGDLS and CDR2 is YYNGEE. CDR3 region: CASSPWQSNEKLFF. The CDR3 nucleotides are TGTGCCAGCAGCCCCTGGCAGAGCAATGAAAAACTGTTTTTT.

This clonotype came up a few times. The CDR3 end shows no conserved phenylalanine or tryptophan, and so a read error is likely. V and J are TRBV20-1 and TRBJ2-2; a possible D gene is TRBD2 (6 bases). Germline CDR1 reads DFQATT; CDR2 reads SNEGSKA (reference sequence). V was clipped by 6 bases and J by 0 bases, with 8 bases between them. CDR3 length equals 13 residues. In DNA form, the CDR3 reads TGCAGTGCAAGGACTACGAACACCGGGGAGCTGTTTCTT. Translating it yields CSARTTNTGELFL.

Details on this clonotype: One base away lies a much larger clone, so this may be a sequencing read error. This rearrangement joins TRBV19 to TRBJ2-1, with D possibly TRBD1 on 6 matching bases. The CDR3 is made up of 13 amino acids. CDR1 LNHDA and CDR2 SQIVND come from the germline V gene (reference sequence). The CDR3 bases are TGTGCCAGGAGCAGGGGCGAGTACAATGATCAGTTCTTC. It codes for CARSRGEYNDQFF.